These T cell receptor beta chains were read from a single sample in a study of T cells after yellow fever vaccination. TCRdb processed the 5' RACE reads anew with MiXCR; each CDR3 protein has one entry. Of 400,000 or so distinct CDR3 sequences in the sample, about 6% were seen once. Sample: PBMCs, taken 5 days after the yellow fever booster vaccination. These receptors all stem from a man younger than 40 who received the YFV17D yellow fever vaccine. Each CDR3 is given with its conserved first and last residue. D genes are given only for firm matches. Size values are once, few and many counts, or a class for expanded clones, and some rows have none.

v_gene: TRBV20-1
abundance: few
j_gene: TRBJ2-1
d_gene: TRBD2
CDR3aa: CSAERGNEQFF
CDR3nt: TGCAGTGCCGAGCGGGGGAATGAGCAGTTCTTC

v_gene: TRBV6-2/TRBV6-3
abundance: NA
j_gene: TRBJ2-1
d_gene: NA
CDR3aa: CATTGRVGNEQFF
CDR3nt: TGTGCCACGACGGGTAGAGTGGGTAATGAGCAGTTCTTC

v_gene: TRBV7-2
abundance: NA
j_gene: TRBJ2-5
d_gene: TRBD2
CDR3aa: CASSSSLAGTQETQYF
CDR3nt: TGTGCCAGCAGCTCATCGCTAGCGGGAACCCAAGAGACCCAGTACTTC

v_gene: TRBV6-2/TRBV6-3
abundance: few
j_gene: TRBJ2-2
d_gene: TRBD1
CDR3aa: CASRMTGGPGELFF
CDR3nt: TGTGCCAGCAGGATGACAGGGGGCCCCGGGGAGCTGTTTTTT

v_gene: TRBV21-1
abundance: many
j_gene: TRBJ1-2
d_gene: NA
CDR3aa: CASSAPFNYGYTF
CDR3nt: TGTGCCAGCAGCGCCCCCTTTAACTATGGCTACACCTTC

v_gene: TRBV5-4
abundance: NA
j_gene: TRBJ2-1
d_gene: TRBD1
CDR3aa: CASSLGTGVIYEQFF
CDR3nt: TGTGCCAGCAGCCTCGGGACAGGGGTTATTTATGAGCAGTTCTTC

v_gene: TRBV4-2
abundance: NA
j_gene: TRBJ2-7
d_gene: NA
CDR3aa: CASSQDYGRTPSYEQYF
CDR3nt: TGTGCCAGCAGCCAAGATTATGGCAGGACCCCTTCCTACGAGCAGTACTTC

v_gene: TRBV12-3/TRBV12-4
abundance: many
j_gene: TRBJ2-7
d_gene: TRBD1
CDR3aa: CASSPDGTGEQYF
CDR3nt: TGTGCCAGCAGTCCCGATGGGACAGGCGAGCAGTACTTC

v_gene: TRBV7-2
abundance: many
j_gene: TRBJ2-1
d_gene: TRBD2
CDR3aa: CASSLAGTSAAYNEQFF
CDR3nt: TGTGCCAGCAGCTTAGCGGGGACTAGCGCGGCCTACAATGAGCAGTTCTTC

v_gene: TRBV12-3/TRBV12-4
abundance: many
j_gene: TRBJ2-3
d_gene: TRBD2
CDR3aa: CASNPPSGSTDTQYF
CDR3nt: TGTGCCAGCAACCCCCCTAGCGGGAGCACAGATACGCAGTATTTT

v_gene: TRBV12-3/TRBV12-4
abundance: many
j_gene: TRBJ2-2
d_gene: NA
CDR3aa: CASSLAAVTGELFF
CDR3nt: TGTGCCAGCAGTTTGGCCGCTGTTACCGGGGAGCTGTTTTTT

v_gene: TRBV7-2
abundance: NA
j_gene: TRBJ2-7
d_gene: NA
CDR3aa: CASRISSQGSYEQYF
CDR3nt: TGTGCCAGCAGGATTAGTTCGCAGGGGTCCTACGAGCAGTACTTC

v_gene: TRBV5-6
abundance: few
j_gene: TRBJ2-6
d_gene: NA
CDR3aa: CASVYGGSGANVLTF
CDR3nt: TGTGCCAGCGTATATGGGGGCTCTGGGGCCAACGTCCTGACTTTC

v_gene: TRBV7-8
abundance: many
j_gene: TRBJ2-1
d_gene: NA
CDR3aa: CASSLAPRGSYNEQFF
CDR3nt: TGTGCCAGCAGCTTAGCGCCCCGGGGCTCCTACAATGAGCAGTTCTTC